Below, one TCR beta chain is given with its context. Germline-derived CDR1 and CDR2 are SGHVS and FNYEAQ. The CDR3 runs to 15 residues. V lost 2 bases, J lost 0 bases, and 10 bases lay in between. The data derive from a study of blood T cell repertoires in COVID-19. Assay: immunoSEQ multiplex PCR; the TCRdb copy retains only in-frame clones and omits some. Found here are some 200,000 clones, around 90% of them singletons; the top ten hold roughly 2.5%. This clonotype was obtained from a woman aged 25 to 45 who had recovered from COVID-19. The specimen was PBMCs or T cells enriched from blood (not recorded which). J is TRBJ1-1 and V is TRBV7-6, with D tentatively TRBD1 (6 bases). The CDR3 region is CASSLLRTVNTEAFF. The CDR3 nucleotides read TGTGCCAGCAGCTTATTGCGGACAGTGAACACTGAAGCTTTCTTT.